The 7 T cell receptor beta chains given below trace back to one sample, sequenced in a study of T cell responses to AZD1222 COVID-19 vaccine. Data came from immunoSEQ multiplex PCR; TCRdb stores just in-frame clones and leaves some out. The sample holds 150,000 to 190,000 clones, over 80% seen once. Sequenced material: peripheral blood, taken 28 days after the second AZD1222 dose. These receptors were obtained from an adult who received the AZD1222 COVID-19 vaccine.

The V gene is TRBV28, the J gene TRBJ2-3, with D possibly being TRBD2 (6 bases). The ends were cut back, 3 bases at V and 8 bases at J, with 12 bases in the middle. Germline V gene sequence: CDR1 MDHEN, CDR2 SYDVKM. The CDR3 has 13 amino acids. DNA for the CDR3: TGTGCCAGCAGTTTTAGCGGAGACACTACGCAGTATTTT. This gives the protein CASSFSGDTTQYF.

The sample holds a few counts of this clone. The chain couples TRBV5-1 to TRBJ1-1; D is unclear. Germline-derived CDR1 and CDR2 are SGHRS and YFSETQ. V lost 0 bases, J lost 0 bases, and 15 bases lay in between. The CDR3 totals 17 residues. The CDR3 is CASSLVGPTWMNTEAFF. CDR3 bases: TGCGCCAGCAGCTTGGTAGGGCCCACATGGATGAACACTGAAGCTTTCTTT. Based on the CDR3 plus reference TRBV5-1 and TRBJ1-1, the full variable domain is KAGVTQTPRYLIKTRGQQVTLSCSPISGHRSVSWYQQTPGQGLQFLFEYFSETQRNKGNFPGRFSGRQFSNSRSEMNVSTLELGDSALYLCASSLVGPTWMNTEAFFGQGTRLTVV.

V is TRBV4-2 and J is TRBJ2-1; D is unresolved. Trimming removed 0 bases from V and 5 bases from J, with 11 bases in between. The CDR3 is made up of 15 amino acids. Germline lookup yields CDR1 LGHNA and CDR2 YNFKEQ. Here the CDR3 reads CASSQDSNRNNEQFF. The CDR3 coding sequence is TGTGCCAGCAGCCAAGATTCTAACCGAAACAATGAGCAGTTCTTC.

This clone occurred a few times. J is TRBJ2-7 and V is TRBV11-3; D possibly corresponds to TRBD1 (6 bases). Germline V lookup: CDR1 SGHNT, CDR2 YENEEA. The V gene lost 2 bases and the J gene lost 3 bases, with 11 bases spanning the gap. This CDR3 spans 14 amino acids. In nucleotides, the CDR3 is TGTGCCAGCAGCTTATCGGCAGGGGACTACGAGCAGTACTTC. Protein sequence: CASSLSAGDYEQYF.

The V and J genes are TRBV28 and TRBJ1-1; D call uncertain. V shed 3 bases and J shed 8 bases, with 13 bases lying between them. Per germline, CDR1 MDHEN and CDR2 SYDVKM. This CDR3 is 13 amino acids long. This CDR3 is CASSLRITVEAFF. The CDR3 DNA is TGTGCCAGCAGTTTGAGGATAACCGTAGAAGCTTTCTTT.

The chain links TRBV10-3 to TRBJ2-1; 7 positions match TRBD2. The junction had 12 bases not matched to a gene; V was cut back by 10 bases and J by 6 bases. Germline CDR1 is ENHRY and CDR2 is SYGVKD. The CDR3 has 14 residues. CDR3 DNA sequence: TGTGCCACCTGGCAAGGCGGGAGTCTCAATGAGCAGTTCTTC. Residues: CATWQGGSLNEQFF.

J is TRBJ2-1 and V is TRBV29-1; D not resolved. V lost 4 bases and J lost 12, with 13 bases in between. The CDR3 spans 11 residues. Germline values: CDR1 SQVTM, CDR2 ANQGSEA. Here the CDR3 DNA reads TGCAGCGTTGTGGGTCCCTTCGGGCAGTTCTTC. Amino acids: CSVVGPFGQFF.